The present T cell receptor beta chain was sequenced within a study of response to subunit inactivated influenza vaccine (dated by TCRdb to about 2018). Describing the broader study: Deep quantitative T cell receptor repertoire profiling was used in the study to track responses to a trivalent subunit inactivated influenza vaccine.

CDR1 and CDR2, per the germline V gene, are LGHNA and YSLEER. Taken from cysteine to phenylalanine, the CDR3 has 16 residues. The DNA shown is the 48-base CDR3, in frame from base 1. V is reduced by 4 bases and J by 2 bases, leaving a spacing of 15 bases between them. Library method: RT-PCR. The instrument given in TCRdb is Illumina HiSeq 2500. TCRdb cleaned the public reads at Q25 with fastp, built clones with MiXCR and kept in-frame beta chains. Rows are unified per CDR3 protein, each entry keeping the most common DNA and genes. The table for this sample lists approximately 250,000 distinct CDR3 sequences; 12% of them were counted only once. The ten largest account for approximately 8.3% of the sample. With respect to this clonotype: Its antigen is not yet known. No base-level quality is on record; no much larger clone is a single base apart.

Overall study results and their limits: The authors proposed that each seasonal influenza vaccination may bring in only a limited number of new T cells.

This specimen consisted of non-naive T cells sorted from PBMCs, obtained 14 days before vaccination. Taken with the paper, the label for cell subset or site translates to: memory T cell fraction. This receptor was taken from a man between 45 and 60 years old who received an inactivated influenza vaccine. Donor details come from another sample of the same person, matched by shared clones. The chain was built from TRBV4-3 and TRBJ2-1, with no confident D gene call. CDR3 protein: CASSPRAEIAYNEQFF. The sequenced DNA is TGCGCCAGCAGCCCCCGGGCGGAGATTGCCTACAATGAGCAGTTCTTC.